This passage covers 10 T cell receptor beta chains from one sample sequenced in a study of T cell changes during pregnancy in multiple sclerosis (dated by TCRdb to between 2018 and 2021). Libraries were constructed by the immunoSEQ multiplex PCR assay. As stored in TCRdb, this immuneACCESS dataset retains in-frame rearrangements with V and J assigned. A fraction of the clones does not appear; measured against another copy, unresolved V genes explain less than half of the discrepancy, and the remainder lacks a known reason. The sample has approximately 70,000 clones on record, 80% to 95% of them singletons. The ten largest clones take up 2.3% of the sample. The material sequenced was peripheral blood, taken in the first trimester of pregnancy. Every receptor here comes from a female donor with multiple sclerosis, enrolled in a pregnancy study.

The chain couples TRBV10-3 to TRBJ1-5; D possibly corresponds to TRBD1 (6 bases). CDR1 is ENHRY, CDR2 SYGVKD, per germline. This CDR3 has 13 residues. Trimming took off 4 bases at V and 3 bases at J, with 7 bases between the two ends. The CDR3 DNA reads TGTGCCATCAGTGGGACAGACAATCAGCCCCAGCATTTT. As protein: CAISGTDNQPQHF.

The chain carries TRBV28 and TRBJ1-2; D is undetermined. Germline V gives CDR1 MDHEN, CDR2 SYDVKM. The germline V and J ends were trimmed by 4 bases and 4 bases, with 13 bases remaining between them. The CDR3 is made up of 14 amino acids. For the CDR3, the DNA is TGTGCCAGCAGTTCGGGTTCGGAAGGCTATGGCTACACCTTC. Translated, it gives CASSSGSEGYGYTF.

This chain links TRBV7-2 with TRBJ2-2; the D gene is possibly TRBD1 (6 bases). The V and J ends lost 8 bases and 2 bases respectively, with 18 bases between them. Per the germline V gene, CDR1 is SGHTA and CDR2 is FQGNSA. The length of the CDR3 is 16 residues. The CDR3, as DNA: TGTGCCAGCCCCAGTAAGCCAGGGGTAAACACCGGGGAGCTGTTTTTT. Its translation is CASPSKPGVNTGELFF.

The chain recombines TRBV19 with TRBJ2-3, with 7 bases aligning to TRBD2. The ends lost 7 bases at V and 1 base at J; junction bases unmatched: 11. The germline gives CDR1 LNHDA, CDR2 SQIVND (reference sequence). The CDR3 is 16 residues long. CDR3: CASMDPLAGGTDTQYF. The CDR3 DNA reads TGTGCCAGTATGGATCCGCTCGCGGGGGGCACAGATACGCAGTATTTT. The complete variable domain, with remaining parts taken from reference TRBV19 and TRBJ2-3, reads DGGITQSPKYLFRKEGQNVTLSCEQNLNHDAMYWYRQDPGQGLRLIYYSQIVNDFQKGDIAEGYSVSREKKESFPLTVTSAQKNPTAFYLCASMDPLAGGTDTQYFGPGTRLTVL.

This clone has only one observation. This chain links TRBV28 with TRBJ2-3, with D perhaps matching TRBD1 (6 bases). V lost 4 bases to trimming and J lost 0 bases, with 14 bases between them. The CDR3 runs to 16 residues. Germline assignment: CDR1 MDHEN and CDR2 SYDVKM. CDR3 nucleotides: TGTGCCAGCAGTTCCCGTACAGGGATAAGCACAGATACGCAGTATTTT. Residues: CASSSRTGISTDTQYF.

This clone has only one observation. J is TRBJ1-6 and V is TRBV27; 7 bases align to TRBD1. The germline gives CDR1 MNHEY, CDR2 SMNVEV (reference sequence). The length of the CDR3 is 18 residues. V lost 0 bases, J lost 6 bases, and 11 bases stayed unmatched. The chain's CDR3 is CASSLSVGRGFGNSPLHF. DNA of the CDR3: TGTGCCAGCAGTTTATCAGTAGGCAGGGGGTTCGGTAATTCACCCCTCCACTTT.

The genes are TRBV19 and TRBJ2-3; 9 nucleotides agree with TRBD1. From germline, CDR1 is LNHDA and CDR2 SQIVND (reference sequence). The CDR3 spans 13 residues. V trimming: 8 bases; J trimming: 3 bases; junction bases outside the gene matches: 3. This CDR3 is CASGTGWTDTQYF. The CDR3 nucleotides are TGTGCCAGTGGGACAGGGTGGACAGATACGCAGTATTTT. Combining the CDR3 with reference TRBV19 and TRBJ2-3 gives the whole variable domain DGGITQSPKYLFRKEGQNVTLSCEQNLNHDAMYWYRQDPGQGLRLIYYSQIVNDFQKGDIAEGYSVSREKKESFPLTVTSAQKNPTAFYLCASGTGWTDTQYFGPGTRLTVL.

The chain links TRBV20-1 to TRBJ1-2; 8 nucleotides line up with TRBD1. This CDR3 has 11 amino acids. CDR1 is DFQATT and CDR2 is SNEGSKA in the germline V gene (reference sequence). As DNA, the CDR3 is TGCAGCCTAAGGACAGGGAATGGCTACACCTTC. Translated: CSLRTGNGYTF.

The rearrangement links TRBV18 to TRBJ2-7, with TRBD2 matching over 7 bases. V trimming: 2 bases; J trimming: 3 bases; junction bases outside the gene matches: 4. Germline values: CDR1 KGHSH, CDR2 LQKENI. CDR3 size: 14 residues. CDR3 residues: CASSPGRESYEQYF. CDR3 DNA sequence: TGTGCCAGCTCACCAGGGCGGGAGAGCTACGAGCAGTACTTC. Complete variable domain (other parts from reference TRBV18 and TRBJ2-7): NAGVMQNPRHLVRRRGQEARLRCSPMKGHSHVYWYRQLPEEGLKFMVYLQKENIIDESGMPKERFSAEFPKEGPSILRIQQVVRGDSAAYFCASSPGRESYEQYFGPGTRLTVT.

This sequence joins TRBV7-2 and TRBJ2-7; 7 nucleotides agree with TRBD2. Trimming removed 3 bases from V and 2 bases from J; junction bases left unmatched: 4. The CDR3 covers 14 residues. Germline lookup yields CDR1 SGHTA and CDR2 FQGNSA. CDR3 DNA sequence: TGTGCCAGCAGCTTTTATGGGAGGGCCTACGAGCAGTACTTC. Translation: CASSFYGRAYEQYF.